These T cell receptor beta chains were read from a single sample in a study of T cells in Graves' hyperthyroidism and ophthalmopathy. TCRdb re-analysed the multiplex PCR reads in MiXCR, keeping a single row per CDR3 protein. The sample contains fewer than 500,000 distinct CDR3 sequences, approximately 15% of which appear only once. Sequencing was performed on blood. Source of these receptors: a man aged 18 to 29 with Graves' ophthalmopathy. Each CDR3 is given with its conserved first and last residue. The D gene is left open where the match is weak. Only part of the rows carry a size: once, few, many, or a class if the clone is expanded.

TRBJ2-1	once	TRBD2	TRBV11-2	TGTGCCAGCAGCTTACAGGGCGGGGGGGCCTACAATGAGCAGTTCTTC	CASSLQGGGAYNEQFF
TRBJ1-2	few	.	TRBV4-1	TGCGCCAGCAGCCAAGAGAGAGAGACGGTAGGAGGCTACACCTTC	CASSQERETVGGYTF
TRBJ1-5	.	.	TRBV27	TGTGCCAGCAGTTTATACGGAGGGGACGGGCAGCCCCAGCATTTT	CASSLYGGDGQPQHF
TRBJ1-1	many	.	TRBV30	TGTGCCTGGAGTGCCGTATTGGAGAACCCTGAAGCTTTCTTT	CAWSAVLENPEAFF
TRBJ1-2	.	.	TRBV4-3	TGCGCCAGCAGCCAAGAGGGTTCGGGCTCGGGCTACACCTTC	CASSQEGSGSGYTF
TRBJ1-2	.	.	TRBV7-9	TGTGCCAGCAGCCCCCCAGCCTCTCAGTATGGCTACACCTTC	CASSPPASQYGYTF
TRBJ2-1	.	TRBD2	TRBV6-6	TGTGCCAGCAGTTACGTAATGACTAGCGGGAGGAACTTATACAATGAGCAGTTCTTC	CASSYVMTSGRNLYNEQFF
TRBJ1-1	.	TRBD1	TRBV4-2	TGTGCCAGCAGCCAAGACGGACAGGGGGGGACTGAAGCTTTCTTT	CASSQDGQGGTEAFF
TRBJ2-5	.	.	TRBV4-1	TGCGCCAGCAGCCAAGTTCCCGGGGTCGAGACCCAGTACTTC	CASSQVPGVETQYF
TRBJ2-7	.	.	TRBV2	TGTGCCATTTTGGAGGGTCAGAACGAGCAGTACTTC	CAILEGQNEQYF
TRBJ2-5	many	.	TRBV6-5	TGTGCCAGCAGTTACGAGTCGTACAGGCAAGAGACCCAGTACTTC	CASSYESYRQETQYF
TRBJ2-6	.	.	TRBV12-3/TRBV12-4	TGTGCCAGCAGCGTAGTCGGGAACTCTGGGGCCAACGTCCTGACTTTC	CASSVVGNSGANVLTF
TRBJ1-1	few	.	TRBV6-1	TGTGCCAGCAGTGAAGGGGGTATCACTGAAGCTTTCTTT	CASSEGGITEAFF
TRBJ2-5	many	TRBD1	TRBV27	TGTGCCAGCAGTTTATTGGGGACAGGGGGCGTTGAGACCCAGTACTTC	CASSLLGTGGVETQYF
TRBJ2-7	many	TRBD2	TRBV3-1	TGTGCCAGCAGCCAAGATCCCCCGGGACTAGGAATGGAGCAGTACTTC	CASSQDPPGLGMEQYF
TRBJ2-3	many	TRBD1	TRBV7-8	TGTGCCAGCAGCACTCACCCGGGACAGGGTGTGTCAGATACGCAGTATTTT	CASSTHPGQGVSDTQYF